Listed below are T cell receptor beta chains from one sample, sequenced in a study of T-cell reconstitution after alpha-beta-depleted transplantation in children. One entry per CDR3 protein, called by TCRdb with MiXCR from the PCR reads. Of some 350,000 distinct CDR3 sequences detected, around 15% appear once; the ten largest clones hold around 41%. This specimen was PBMCs, mostly from graft donor cells, taken 360 days after TCRalphabeta/CD19-depleted stem cell transplant. These TCRs come from a male patient between 2 and 15 years old who had a stem cell transplant for acute lymphoblastic leukemia, so the T cells may come from the graft donor. The CDR3 runs from the conserved cysteine through the conserved F or W. The order of the fields is D gene, V gene, J gene, clone size, CDR3 length, CDR3 protein, CDR3 DNA. D genes are given only for firm matches. Rows may omit the clone size; those that give it use once, few, many or a size class.

-	TRBV7-9	TRBJ2-3	many	14	CASSVRGPLDTQYF	TGTGCCAGCAGCGTTAGGGGACCCCTGGATACGCAGTATTTT
-	TRBV28	TRBJ2-1	few	17	CASSLQGLRTVDNEQFF	TGTGCCAGCAGTCTCCAGGGACTTCGTACCGTCGACAATGAGCAGTTCTTC
-	TRBV20-1	TRBJ2-4	many	11	CSARDGSIQYF	TGCAGTGCTAGAGATGGGAGTATTCAGTACTTC
-	TRBV2	TRBJ2-2	-	15	CASRPLSANTGELFF	TGTGCCAGCAGACCACTGAGTGCGAACACCGGGGAGCTGTTTTTT
TRBD2	TRBV12-3/TRBV12-4	TRBJ2-4	-	16	CASSFSGRVAKNIQYF	TGTGCCAGCAGTTTTAGCGGGAGAGTAGCCAAAAACATTCAGTACTTC
-	TRBV20-1	TRBJ2-5	-	16	CSARDRDFYPQETQYF	TGCAGTGCTAGAGATAGGGACTTTTACCCCCAAGAGACCCAGTACTTC
TRBD2	TRBV12-3/TRBV12-4	TRBJ2-1	many	13	CASSLGGGNEQFF	TGTGCCAGCAGCTTAGGCGGGGGGAATGAGCAGTTCTTC
-	TRBV15	TRBJ2-1	many	11	CATSSGTQQFF	TGTGCCACCAGCAGTGGAACACAACAGTTCTTC
-	TRBV20-1	TRBJ2-1	many	17	CSARDIPLATTYNEQFF	TGCAGTGCTAGAGACATCCCCCTAGCGACCACCTACAATGAGCAGTTCTTC
TRBD2	TRBV3-1	TRBJ2-7	-	19	CACSLRRPLTSGDHREQYF	TGTGCCTGCAGCCTCCGCCGGCCCTTGACTAGCGGAGACCATAGAGAGCAGTACTTC
-	TRBV20-1	TRBJ2-7	few	12	CSARSRSYEQYF	TGCAGTGCTAGATCCCGTAGCTACGAGCAGTACTTC
TRBD1	TRBV24-1	TRBJ2-3	many	15	CATADRVATHDTQYF	TGTGCCACCGCGGACAGGGTGGCCACGCACGATACGCAGTATTTT
-	TRBV7-9	TRBJ2-7	-	14	CASSPPGTRNEQYF	TGTGCCAGCAGCCCCCCCGGGACAAGGAACGAGCAGTACTTC
TRBD1	TRBV6-2/TRBV6-3	TRBJ2-3	-	20	CASSYEQGYGILPVTDTQYF	TGTGCCAGCAGTTACGAACAGGGGTACGGGATTCTCCCTGTCACAGATACGCAGTATTTT
-	TRBV29-1	TRBJ2-5	few	11	CSVEDQVVQYF	TGCAGCGTTGAAGATCAGGTTGTGCAGTACTTC
TRBD2	TRBV11-1	TRBJ2-1	-	14	CASSPIAGNNEQFF	TGTGCCAGCAGCCCGATAGCGGGGAACAATGAGCAGTTCTTC
TRBD1	TRBV20-1	TRBJ2-4	few	13	CSARQGARDIQYF	TGCAGTGCTAGACAGGGGGCTAGGGACATTCAGTACTTC
TRBD1	TRBV12-3/TRBV12-4	TRBJ2-4	few	14	CASSFRTGEDIQYF	TGTGCCAGCAGTTTCCGGACAGGCGAGGACATTCAGTACTTC
TRBD2	TRBV5-4	TRBJ2-1	-	15	CASSLDPGLLNEQFF	TGTGCCAGCAGCTTGGACCCGGGACTACTCAATGAGCAGTTCTTC
-	TRBV7-9	TRBJ2-2	-	13	CASSATSLWVLFF	TGTGCCAGCAGCGCCACATCTTTATGGGTGCTGTTTTTT
-	TRBV15	TRBJ2-5	-	14	CATSRGPFKETQYF	TGTGCCACCAGCAGAGGCCCCTTTAAGGAGACCCAGTACTTC
TRBD1	TRBV20-1	TRBJ2-2	-	13	CSARETGSGELFF	TGCAGTGCTAGAGAGACAGGGTCCGGGGAGCTGTTTTTT
-	TRBV5-1	TRBJ2-7	-	12	CASSLDRAGQYF	TGCGCCAGCAGCTTGGACAGGGCAGGACAGTACTTC
TRBD2	TRBV7-6	TRBJ2-2	few	17	CASSLEGLAGVAGELFF	TGTGCCAGCAGCTTAGAGGGACTAGCGGGAGTAGCCGGGGAGCTGTTTTTT
-	TRBV12-3/TRBV12-4	TRBJ1-2	few	13	CASSRWVVDGYTF	TGTGCCAGCAGCCGGTGGGTTGTTGATGGCTACACCTTC
TRBD1	TRBV20-1	TRBJ2-6	few	16	CSAPGTGYSGANVLTF	TGCAGTGCCCCCGGGACAGGGTACTCTGGGGCCAACGTCCTGACTTTC
-	TRBV7-9	TRBJ1-2	-	11	CASGRDYGYTF	TGTGCGAGTGGTCGAGACTATGGCTACACCTTC
TRBD2	TRBV29-1	TRBJ2-1	few	13	CSVRIAGDNEQFF	TGCAGCGTCCGAATAGCGGGCGACAATGAGCAGTTCTTC
-	TRBV7-9	TRBJ1-3	few	14	CASEGRVSGNTIYF	TGTGCCAGCGAGGGGCGGGTGTCTGGAAACACCATATATTTT
-	TRBV6-4	TRBJ2-2	many	14	CASNGQTKTGELFF	TGTGCCAGCAATGGACAGACTAAGACCGGGGAGCTGTTTTTT
TRBD2	TRBV5-5	TRBJ2-5	few	14	CASSLGGSGETQYF	TGTGCCAGCAGCTTGGGCGGGAGTGGAGAGACCCAGTACTTC
-	TRBV28	TRBJ2-7	-	17	CASSFVEPPGPLYEQYF	TGTGCCAGCAGTTTTGTTGAGCCCCCGGGACCGCTTTACGAGCAGTACTTC
-	TRBV4-1	TRBJ2-3	few	14	CASSQDRASRAQYF	TGCGCCAGCAGCCAAGATCGAGCGTCGCGAGCGCAGTATTTT
TRBD1	TRBV5-8	TRBJ2-2	-	17	CASRQRDRTGNTGELFF	TGTGCCAGCAGACAAAGGGACCGGACAGGGAACACCGGGGAGCTGTTTTTT
TRBD2	TRBV5-1	TRBJ2-3	few	17	CASSLGTSQPSLDTQYF	TGCGCCAGCAGCTTGGGGACTAGCCAACCGTCCCTGGATACGCAGTATTTT
-	TRBV3-1	TRBJ2-5	-	14	CASSQDLSQETQYF	TGTGCCAGCAGCCAAGATTTGTCCCAAGAGACCCAGTACTTC
-	TRBV9	TRBJ2-3	-	16	CASIVGSGAGTDTQYF	TGTGCCAGCATCGTAGGGTCGGGAGCTGGCACAGATACGCAGTATTTT
TRBD2	TRBV4-1	TRBJ2-1	-	16	CASSHLGTRTYNEQFF	TGCGCCAGCAGCCACCTTGGGACTAGGACTTACAATGAGCAGTTCTTC
TRBD2	TRBV20-1	TRBJ2-7	-	14	CSARVSGRNNEQYF	TGCAGTGCTAGAGTCAGCGGGAGAAACAACGAGCAGTACTTC
-	TRBV21-1	TRBJ2-1	few	16	CASSKADTLINNEQFF	TGTGCCAGCAGCAAAGCGGACACTCTAATCAACAATGAGCAGTTCTTC
TRBD1	TRBV5-6	TRBJ2-7	-	15	CASSFGGTGFYEQYF	TGTGCCAGCAGCTTTGGTGGGACAGGGTTCTACGAGCAGTACTTC
TRBD1	TRBV3-1	TRBJ2-7	many	14	CASSLGTVPYEQYF	TGTGCCAGCAGCCTCGGGACAGTTCCCTACGAGCAGTACTTC
TRBD1	TRBV5-1	TRBJ2-1	-	15	CASSPRQGVSNEQFF	TGCGCCAGCAGCCCCCGACAGGGGGTGTCCAATGAGCAGTTCTTC
TRBD2	TRBV7-8	TRBJ2-3	-	16	CASSTTSGGSTDTQYF	TGTGCCAGCAGCACAACTAGCGGGGGCAGCACAGATACGCAGTATTTT
-	TRBV7-6	TRBJ1-3	few	14	CASSSSSTGNTIYF	TGTGCCAGCAGCTCATCCTCGACCGGAAACACCATATATTTT
-	TRBV7-8	TRBJ1-5	few	15	CASSLRGNSNQPQHF	TGTGCCAGCAGCTTAAGGGGGAATAGCAATCAGCCCCAGCATTTT
TRBD2	TRBV11-1	TRBJ2-1	-	18	CASSLAKGAGGVNNEQFF	TGTGCCAGCAGCTTAGCGAAGGGGGCGGGAGGGGTGAACAATGAGCAGTTCTTC
TRBD2	TRBV7-9	TRBJ2-2	few	14	CASSRGLNTGELFF	TGTGCCAGCAGCCGGGGACTAAACACCGGGGAGCTGTTTTTT
TRBD2	TRBV9	TRBJ2-1	once	16	CASSSEREDLYNEQFF	TGTGCCAGCAGCTCGGAGCGGGAGGACCTTTACAATGAGCAGTTCTTC
-	TRBV4-1	TRBJ2-4	-	14	CASSQVYRGVIQYF	TGCGCCAGCAGCCAAGTGTATCGGGGCGTCATTCAGTACTTC
TRBD2	TRBV5-6	TRBJ2-2	-	16	CASSLAGTSVGRELFF	TGTGCCAGCAGCTTGGCCGGGACTAGCGTCGGCCGGGAGCTGTTTTTT